The 19 T cell receptor beta chains presented below share a single source sample, sequenced in a study of cytomegalovirus exposure and HLA in healthy donors. 13 Jbeta primers and 60 Vbeta primers were used for the PCR. Measured with immunoSEQ multiplex PCR; TCRdb has only the in-frame clones, and not every one. The sample records over 150,000 clones, about 80% being singletons. The specimen sequenced was PBMCs. These receptor sequences come from a woman in her twenties or thirties in good health and CMV-seronegative.

CDR3 nucleotide sequence: TGCGCCAGCAGCTCGATAATGGGACAGGGGGCATCTGGAAACACCATATATTTT. This codes for CASSSIMGQGASGNTIYF. This chain joins TRBV5-1 and TRBJ1-3, with 12 bases matching TRBD1. This CDR3 is built from 18 residues. V was pared by 3 bases and J by 1 base, with 8 bases of the junction left unmatched. Germline V gene lookup returns CDR1 SGHRS and CDR2 YFSETQ.

The rearrangement uses TRBV5-4 and TRBJ2-7; 7 nucleotides match TRBD2. Germline lookup yields CDR1 SGHNT and CDR2 YYREEE (reference sequence). There are 15 residues in the CDR3. J gave up 3 bases and V 3 bases, and 9 bases lay outside the gene matches. The CDR3 bases are TGTGCCAGCAGCTCCATGGGGGGGGATTACTACGAGCAGTACTTC. Translated, it gives CASSSMGGDYYEQYF.

V gene TRBV6-4 combines with J gene TRBJ1-6; perhaps TRBD1 as D (5 bases). Trimming removed 5 bases at V and 7 bases at J, with 18 bases between. CDR3 length: 16 amino acids. CDR1 and CDR2 from the germline V gene are MRHNA and SNTAGT. The DNA of the CDR3 is TGTGCCAGCAGTTACCCGAGGGGCGGGGAGAATTCACCCCTCCACTTT. Encoded protein: CASSYPRGGENSPLHF.

This clone was counted a few times. The V gene is TRBV4-3, the J gene TRBJ2-1; 12 bases agree with TRBD2. Germline lookup yields CDR1 LGHNA and CDR2 YSLEER. CDR3 length: 16 amino acids. Trimming took 4 bases from V and 4 from J; bases not matched to a gene: 5. In DNA, the CDR3 is TGCGCCAGCAGCCCACTAGGGACTAGCGGGTACAATGAGCAGTTCTTC. Its translation is CASSPLGTSGYNEQFF.

The J gene is TRBJ2-2, the V gene TRBV5-1; D possibly corresponds to TRBD2 (6 bases). Deletions cut 0 bases from V and 4 bases from J, with 10 bases between. Germline V gene lookup returns CDR1 SGHRS and CDR2 YFSETQ. CDR3 length: 15 amino acids. The chain's CDR3 is CASSLVAAFTGELFF. The DNA of the CDR3 is TGCGCCAGCAGCTTGGTAGCGGCCTTCACCGGGGAGCTGTTTTTT.

This clone was recorded a few times. V gene TRBV6-1 combines with J gene TRBJ2-6; possible D gene TRBD2, 6 bases. Germline V CDR1 and CDR2: MNHNS, SASEGT. The CDR3 is made up of 15 amino acids. V lost 6 bases and J lost 0, with 9 bases in between. This CDR3 reads CASSEEGSGANVLTF. The CDR3 DNA follows: TGTGCCAGCAGCGAGGAGGGCTCTGGGGCCAACGTCCTGACTTTC.

The gene calls are TRBV5-1 and TRBJ1-1; TRBD1 is a possible D gene (5 bases). With 4 bases removed from V and 1 base from J, the gap between germline ends came to 11 bases. Germline V gives CDR1 SGHRS, CDR2 YFSETQ. The CDR3 sequence is 14 residues long. The DNA for the CDR3 is TGCGCCAGCAGCCGGGGGTGGGGGAACACTGAAGCTTTCTTT. Residues: CASSRGWGNTEAFF.

The V and J genes are TRBV30 and TRBJ2-7, with a possible D match to TRBD1 (5 bases). Trimming took off 0 bases at V and 5 bases at J, with 14 bases between the two ends. CDR1 and CDR2 (germline): GTSNPN, SVGIG (reference sequence). The CDR3 extends over 14 amino acids. The CDR3 loop is CAWSVYGAINEQYF. CDR3 nucleotide sequence: TGTGCCTGGAGTGTATATGGGGCCATAAACGAGCAGTACTTC.

The CDR3 is CAWSKEGPRAFF. The CDR3 nucleotides are TGTGCCTGGAGTAAGGAGGGGCCCCGAGCTTTCTTT. J is TRBJ1-1 and V is TRBV30, with a tentative D call TRBD1 (5 bases). Germline lookup yields CDR1 GTSNPN and CDR2 SVGIG (reference sequence). Deletions cut 2 bases from V and 10 bases from J, with 14 bases between. This CDR3 contains 12 residues.

The CDR3, as DNA: TGTGCCAGCAGCGCCCTCGACAGGGTTCGTCAGCCCCAGCATTTT. Translating it yields CASSALDRVRQPQHF. This sequence joins TRBV7-6 and TRBJ1-5, with 7 nucleotides matching TRBD1. Germline CDR1 and CDR2: SGHVS and FNYEAQ. J lost 6 bases, V lost 5 bases, and 10 bases had no gene match. This CDR3 comprises 15 residues.

This CDR3 reads CASSPQGTGHNEQFF. The CDR3 DNA reads TGCGCCAGCAGCCCCCAGGGGACAGGACACAATGAGCAGTTCTTC. The chain is built from TRBV5-1 and TRBJ2-1; 8 bases map to TRBD1. J gave up 5 bases and V 4 bases, and 8 bases lay outside the gene matches. Germline CDR1 is SGHRS and CDR2 is YFSETQ. This CDR3 has 15 residues.

V is TRBV18 and J is TRBJ2-5; 8 bases fit TRBD1. The J call may be faulty, since TRBJ2-7 better matches the DNA end. Germline V gene lookup returns CDR1 KGHSH and CDR2 LQKENI. CDR3 length: 14 amino acids. The CDR3 sequence: CASSPDRGTHEQYF. CDR3 bases: TGTGCCAGCTCTCCCGACAGGGGAACCCACGAGCAGTACTTC.

The chain joins TRBV10-2 to TRBJ1-4; D call uncertain. Germline values: CDR1 WSHSY, CDR2 SAAADI. The CDR3 consists of 16 residues. Trimming shortened V by 3 bases and J by 5 bases, and 16 bases separated the two germline ends. CDR3 amino acids: CASSDLQRQANEKLFF. In nucleotides, the CDR3 is TGCGCCAGCAGTGATCTCCAGAGACAAGCAAATGAAAAACTGTTTTTT.

The chain links TRBV6-5 to TRBJ2-7; 7 positions agree with TRBD1. After removal of 0 bases from V and 1 base from J, the junction contained 6 bases not matched to a gene. The CDR3 totals 16 residues. The germline gives CDR1 MNHEY, CDR2 SVGAGI. CDR3 residues: CASSYSGGERSYEQYF. CDR3 DNA: TGTGCCAGCAGTTACTCAGGGGGCGAAAGATCCTACGAGCAGTACTTC.

The V call is TRBV5-6, the J call TRBJ2-5, with 13 nucleotides matching TRBD2. CDR3 length equals 19 residues. J gave up 4 bases and V 5 bases, and 17 bases lay outside the gene matches. CDR1 and CDR2 from the germline V gene are SGHDT and YYEEEE. CDR3 protein: CASRRTSGGRLLRGETQYF. The CDR3 region has the DNA TGTGCCAGCAGGCGGACTAGCGGGGGCCGCCTCTTAAGGGGAGAGACCCAGTACTTC.

V and J are TRBV6-6 and TRBJ2-7; TRBD2 is a possible D gene (6 bases). This CDR3 is 14 amino acids long. The germline V and J ends were trimmed by 8 bases and 4 bases, with 18 bases remaining between them. Germline V gene sequence: CDR1 MNHNY, CDR2 SVGAGI (reference sequence). The CDR3 bases are TGTGCCAGCCGGGAGAGGACAAATCCTTACGAGCAGTACTTC. Protein product: CASRERTNPYEQYF.

In this sample, this clone turned up a few times. This chain joins TRBV7-9 and TRBJ1-1; D might be TRBD1 (5 bases). The germline CDR1 and CDR2 sequences are SEHNR and FQNEAQ (reference sequence). The CDR3 is 14 residues long. The V gene lost 5 bases and the J gene lost 5 bases, with 15 bases spanning the gap. Here the CDR3 DNA reads TGTGCCAGCAGCCCGCACTCCGGGGGAACTGAAGCTTTCTTT. This sequence encodes CASSPHSGGTEAFF.

The V gene is TRBV4-2, the J gene TRBJ2-5; D unclear. Between the trimmed V and J ends, which lost 1 base and 5 bases, there was a span of 8 bases. CDR1 and CDR2 (germline): LGHNA, YNFKEQ. CDR3 length: 13 residues. The CDR3 bases are TGTGCCAGCAGCCAAGGTCCCGAGGAGACCCAGTACTTC. Translated: CASSQGPEETQYF.

The V gene is TRBV27, the J gene TRBJ1-5, with D maybe TRBD1 (6 bases). Deletions cut 3 bases from V and 9 bases from J, with 9 bases between. In germline, CDR1 is MNHEY, CDR2 SMNVEV (reference sequence). The CDR3 consists of 12 residues. The CDR3 reads CASSFWGRPQHF. The CDR3 region has the DNA TGTGCCAGCAGTTTCTGGGGGCGGCCCCAGCATTTT.